This section outlines one T cell receptor (beta chain) sequence together with its context. The data originate from a study of blood T cell repertoires in COVID-19. Study context: Sources were T cells, B-cell-depleted T cells, or PBMCs; the material itself was cDNA or gDNA.

Some clones are missing from TCRdb's copy, which holds only in-frame ones; the method was immunoSEQ multiplex PCR. The data show some 31,000 clones, with 85% to 95% seen just once and 9.5% to 15% held by the top ten. The V and J ends lost 0 bases and 0 bases respectively, with 12 bases between them. The CDR3 sequence is 17 residues long. Germline V gene sequence: CDR1 SGDLS, CDR2 YYNGEE. This TCR was sampled from a human donor in a cohort sampled during active COVID-19. Specimen: peripheral blood. The V gene is TRBV9, the J gene TRBJ1-4; no clear D. The CDR3 nucleotides read TGTGCCAGCAGCGTAGAAGGGCGGACTACAACTAATGAAAAACTGTTTTTT. It translates to CASSVEGRTTTNEKLFF.